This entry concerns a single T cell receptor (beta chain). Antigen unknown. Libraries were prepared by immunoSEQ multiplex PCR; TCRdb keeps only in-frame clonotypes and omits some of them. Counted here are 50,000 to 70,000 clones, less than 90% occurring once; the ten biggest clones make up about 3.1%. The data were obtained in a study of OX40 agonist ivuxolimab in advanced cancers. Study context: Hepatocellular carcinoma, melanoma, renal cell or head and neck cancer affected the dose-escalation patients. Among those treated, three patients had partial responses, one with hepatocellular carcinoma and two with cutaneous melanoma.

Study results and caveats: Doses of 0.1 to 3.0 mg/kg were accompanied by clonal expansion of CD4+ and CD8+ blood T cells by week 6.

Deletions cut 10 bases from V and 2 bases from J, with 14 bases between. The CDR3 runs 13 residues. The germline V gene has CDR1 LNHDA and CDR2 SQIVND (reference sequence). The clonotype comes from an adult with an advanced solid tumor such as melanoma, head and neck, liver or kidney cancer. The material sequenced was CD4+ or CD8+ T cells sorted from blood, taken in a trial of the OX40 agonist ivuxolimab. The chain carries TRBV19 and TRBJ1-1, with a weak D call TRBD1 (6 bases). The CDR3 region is CATKEGTNTEAFF. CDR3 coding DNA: TGTGCCACCAAAGAGGGGACAAACACTGAAGCTTTCTTT.